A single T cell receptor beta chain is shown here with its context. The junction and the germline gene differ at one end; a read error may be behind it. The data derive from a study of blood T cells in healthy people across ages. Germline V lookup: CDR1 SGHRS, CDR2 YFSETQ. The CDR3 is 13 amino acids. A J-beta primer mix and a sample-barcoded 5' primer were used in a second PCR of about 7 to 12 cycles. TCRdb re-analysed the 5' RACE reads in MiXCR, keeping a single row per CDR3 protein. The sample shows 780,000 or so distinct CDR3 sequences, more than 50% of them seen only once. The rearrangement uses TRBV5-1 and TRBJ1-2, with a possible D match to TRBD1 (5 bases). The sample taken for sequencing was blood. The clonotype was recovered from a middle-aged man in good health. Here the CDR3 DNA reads TGCGCCAGCAGCTTGGTTGCACAGGATGGCTGCACCTTC. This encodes CASSLVAQDGCTF.